This T cell receptor (beta chain) came from a study of T cell responses to AZD1222 COVID-19 vaccine. Study-wide results and caveats: Donors skewed white British and female; clonal diversity was possibly underestimated.

Measured with immunoSEQ multiplex PCR; TCRdb has only the in-frame clones, and not every one. The repertoire holds around 150,000 clones, approximately 88% seen once, with more than 3% in the top ten. As for this clone: What it binds is not known.

The CDR3 sequence is 15 residues long. Trimming pared 3 bases from V and 4 bases from J, leaving 13 bases between. CDR1 and CDR2 from the germline V gene are SGHTA and FQGNSA. The sequencing used peripheral blood, collected on day 0 of MenACWY control vaccination. The rearrangement uses TRBV7-2 and TRBJ1-5; possible D gene TRBD1, 6 bases. This clonotype originated in an adult in good health. The CDR3 protein is CASSLYSGENQPQHF. The CDR3 DNA reads TGTGCCAGCAGCTTGTATTCAGGGGAGAATCAGCCCCAGCATTTT.